This entry describes one T cell receptor beta chain. Its antigen is not yet known. No base-level quality is on record; no much larger clone is a single base apart. Whole blood was collected in K2EDTA tubes by collaborating institutions according to the institutions' own protocols. For TCRbeta analysis, collaborators shipped samples in one of three forms: frozen whole blood, isolated PBMCs, or DNA extracted from either of those sample types. This specimen belongs to a study of blood T cell repertoires in COVID-19 (dated by TCRdb to 2020 to 2022). As for the study more broadly: Samples from collaborators originated in the United States, Italy and Spain and spanned both the acute and convalescent phases of COVID-19. The material from the prospective study consisted of cDNA or gDNA derived from T cells, B-cell-depleted T cells, or PBMCs. Subjects who had been exposed to COVID-19, were actively infected with it, or had recovered from it provided the deeply sampled blood TCRbeta repertoires that made up the dataset. The repertoires were released in a freely available public database intended as a resource for research on the immune response to SARS-CoV-2. Samples were obtained from the ongoing ImmuneRACE study (first 160 participants) and from 1,254 subjects provided by 6 global collaborators. A de-identified subject ID, COVID-19 status, age in years and sex were almost always included in the sample metadata. Where HLA class I and class II types were available, the types were taken from metadata supplied by the sample provider, not from assay-based typing.

The immunoSEQ Assay, a bias-controlled multiplex PCR, was used to amplify TCRbeta CDR3 regions from genomic DNA. As for the original processing: Nucleated cell counts per sample were estimated from amplification of reference gene primers within the assay. To quantify the absolute abundance of each unique TCRbeta CDR3 rearrangement, sequence reads were collapsed and filtered. For each sample, productive Simpson clonality was calculated by taking the square root of Simpson's diversity index across productive rearrangements. What TCRdb holds here is the immuneACCESS table cut down to in-frame rearrangements. Part of the clones is not present; checked against another copy, under half of the missing clones reflect an unresolved V gene, and the others are unexplained. The V and J calls and the clone size are those of that table, but D and trimming were determined from the DNA. The table for this sample lists around 35,000 clones; 70% to 90% of them were counted only once. The ten largest clones represent 10% to 15% of the sample.

The germline ends are 9 bases apart after V is trimmed by 0 bases and J by 9 bases. Spanning cysteine to phenylalanine, the CDR3 consists of 13 amino acids. Only the CDR3 part of the read is kept: 39 bases, read in frame from the first base. The germline V gene gives CDR1 as SNHLY and CDR2 as FYNNEI. Results and caveats for the whole study, not just this receptor: The quantity of clinical and demographic metadata differed by source and by participant and was supplied without curation.

Sequenced input: peripheral blood. The TCR comes from a man aged 60 to 75 with active COVID-19. The chain couples TRBV2 to TRBJ2-1, with the D segment identity uncertain. The nucleotide sequence is given as TGTGCCAGCAGTGAAGCGCGTGCCTTTGAGCAGTTCTTC. Translated, it gives CASSEARAFEQFF.